The subject of this entry is one TCR beta chain. This CDR3 has 16 amino acids. Germline CDR1 MDHEN, CDR2 SYDVKM. V lost 4 bases, J lost 9 bases, and 19 bases lay in between. Original analysis: Researchers report that nucleated cell counts were estimated from reference gene primer amplification. The data were produced by immunoSEQ multiplex PCR, yet TCRdb's version contains in-frame clones alone and is incomplete. The DNA gave D and trimming, while V, J and clone size come from that table. The sample yields approximately 270,000 clones, roughly 86% seen once. The data belong to a study of blood T cell repertoires in COVID-19. Study-level information: COVID-19 samples collected from the United States, Italy and Spain covered acute and convalescent phases. Sources were T cells, B-cell-depleted T cells, or PBMCs; the material itself was cDNA or gDNA.

The sequence was collected from a man aged 40-55 years with active or convalescent COVID-19. The sequencing sample was made of peripheral blood. The chain carries TRBV28 and TRBJ1-6; D is possibly TRBD1 (5 bases). The CDR3 nucleotides read TGTGCCAGCAGTTCACCGGGACTAAGTTGGAGTTCACCCCTCCACTTT. Translated: CASSSPGLSWSSPLHF.